The sample holds a few counts of the clone carrying this T cell receptor (beta chain). Antigen unknown. This CDR3 has 15 amino acids. V lost 3 bases to trimming and J lost 0 bases, with 9 bases between them. Germline V lookup: CDR1 ENHRY, CDR2 SYGVKD. This entry belongs to a study of cytomegalovirus exposure and HLA in healthy donors. The study's findings and limits: It was in a later analysis that TCR association rates were seen to vary by HLA locus, highest for DRB1 and lowest for HLA-C.

Researchers ran the PCR with 60 Vbeta and 13 Jbeta primers. The assay was immunoSEQ multiplex PCR, and TCRdb's table has in-frame clones only and misses some. The sample has about 150,000 clones, around 68% seen once. The sequenced sample was PBMCs. The chain couples TRBV10-3 to TRBJ1-5; D remains unclear. The TCR sequence derives from a young man in good health and CMV-seronegative. In DNA form, the CDR3 reads TGTGCCATCAGTGACAGGCCGTTTAGCAATCAGCCCCAGCATTTT. Residues: CAISDRPFSNQPQHF.